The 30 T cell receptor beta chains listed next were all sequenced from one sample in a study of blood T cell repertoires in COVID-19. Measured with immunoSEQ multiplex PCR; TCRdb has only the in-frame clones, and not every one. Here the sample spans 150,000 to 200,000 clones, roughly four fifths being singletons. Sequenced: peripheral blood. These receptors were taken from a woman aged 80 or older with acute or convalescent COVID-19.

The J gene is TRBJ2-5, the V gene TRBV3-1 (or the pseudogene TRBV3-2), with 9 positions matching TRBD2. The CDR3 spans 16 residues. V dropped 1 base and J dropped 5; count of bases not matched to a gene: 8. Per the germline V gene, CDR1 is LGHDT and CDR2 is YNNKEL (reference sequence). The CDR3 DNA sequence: TGTGCCAGCAGCCAAGCCTCCGGGACTAGCAGTGAGACCCAGTACTTC. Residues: CASSQASGTSSETQYF.

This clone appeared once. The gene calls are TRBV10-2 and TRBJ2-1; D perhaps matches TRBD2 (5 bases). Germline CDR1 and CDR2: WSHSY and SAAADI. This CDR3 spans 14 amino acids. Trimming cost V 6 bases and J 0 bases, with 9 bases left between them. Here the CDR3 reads CASREVRSYNEQFF. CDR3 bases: TGCGCCAGCAGGGAGGTTCGCTCCTACAATGAGCAGTTCTTC.

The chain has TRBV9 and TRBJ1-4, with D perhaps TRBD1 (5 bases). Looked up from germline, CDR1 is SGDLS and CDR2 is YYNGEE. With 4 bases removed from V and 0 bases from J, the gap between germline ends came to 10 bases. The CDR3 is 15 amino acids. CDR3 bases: TGTGCCAGCAGCTCAGACAGCGCAACTAATGAAAAACTGTTTTTT. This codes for CASSSDSATNEKLFF.

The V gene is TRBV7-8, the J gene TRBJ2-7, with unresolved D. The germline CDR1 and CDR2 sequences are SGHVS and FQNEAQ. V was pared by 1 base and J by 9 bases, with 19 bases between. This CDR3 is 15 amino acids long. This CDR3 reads CASSLEEARGTRQYF. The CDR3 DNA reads TGTGCCAGCAGCTTAGAGGAAGCCAGAGGTACGAGGCAGTACTTC.

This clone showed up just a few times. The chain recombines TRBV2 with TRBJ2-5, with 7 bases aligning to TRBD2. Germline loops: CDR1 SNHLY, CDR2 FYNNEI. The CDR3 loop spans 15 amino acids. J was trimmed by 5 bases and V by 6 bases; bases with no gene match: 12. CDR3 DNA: TGTGCCAGCAGATCCGGGACTACCAGGCGGGAGACCCAGTACTTC. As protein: CASRSGTTRRETQYF. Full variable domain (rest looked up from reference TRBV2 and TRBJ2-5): EPEVTQTPSHQVTQMGQEVILRCVPISNHLYFYWYRQILGQKVEFLVSFYNNEISEKSEIFDDQFSVERPDGSNFTLKIRSTKLEDSAMYFCASRSGTTRRETQYFGPGTRLLVL.

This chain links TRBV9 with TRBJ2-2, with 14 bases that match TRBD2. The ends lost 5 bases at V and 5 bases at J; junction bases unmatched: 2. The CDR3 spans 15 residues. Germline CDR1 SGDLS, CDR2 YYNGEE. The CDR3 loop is CASSGLAGGTGELFF. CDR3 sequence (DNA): TGTGCCAGCAGTGGACTAGCGGGAGGAACCGGGGAGCTGTTTTTT.

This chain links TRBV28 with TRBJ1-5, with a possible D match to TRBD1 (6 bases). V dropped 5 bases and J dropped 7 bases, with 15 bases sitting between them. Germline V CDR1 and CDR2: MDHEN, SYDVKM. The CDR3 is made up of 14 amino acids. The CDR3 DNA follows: TGTGCCAGCAGTCCGGGACAAAGTCACCAGCCCCAGCATTTT. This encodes CASSPGQSHQPQHF.

The CDR3 bases are TGCGCCAGCAGCTCTCGGCCAGGGCGCACCGGGGAGCTGTTTTTT. Its protein is CASSSRPGRTGELFF. V is TRBV5-1 and J is TRBJ2-2; TRBD1 might be the D (5 bases). From germline, CDR1 is SGHRS and CDR2 YFSETQ. This CDR3 is 15 amino acids long. V was trimmed by 3 bases and J by 4 bases, leaving 13 bases between them.

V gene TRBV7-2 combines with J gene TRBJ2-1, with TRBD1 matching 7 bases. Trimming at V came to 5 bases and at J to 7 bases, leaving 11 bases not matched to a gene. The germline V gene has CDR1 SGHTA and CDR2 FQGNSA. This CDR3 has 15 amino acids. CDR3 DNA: TGTGCCAGCAGCGCTTACCTTACAGGGGAGAATGAGCAGTTCTTC. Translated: CASSAYLTGENEQFF. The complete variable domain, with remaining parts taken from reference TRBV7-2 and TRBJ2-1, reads GAGVSQSPSNKVTEKGKDVELRCDPISGHTALYWYRQSLGQGLEFLIYFQGNSAPDKSGLPSDRFSAERTGGSVSTLTIQRTQQEDSAVYLCASSAYLTGENEQFFGPGTRLTVL.

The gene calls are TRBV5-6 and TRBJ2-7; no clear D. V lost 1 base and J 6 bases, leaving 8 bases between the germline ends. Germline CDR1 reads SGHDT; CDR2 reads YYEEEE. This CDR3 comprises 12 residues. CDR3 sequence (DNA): TGTGCCAGCAGCTTGCTACCTACCGAGCAGTACTTC. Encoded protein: CASSLLPTEQYF.

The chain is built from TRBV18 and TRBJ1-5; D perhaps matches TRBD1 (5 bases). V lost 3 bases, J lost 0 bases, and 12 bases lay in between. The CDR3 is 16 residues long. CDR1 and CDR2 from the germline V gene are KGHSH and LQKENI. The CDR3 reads CASSPYRFNSNQPQHF. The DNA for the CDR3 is TGTGCCAGCTCACCTTACAGGTTTAATAGCAATCAGCCCCAGCATTTT. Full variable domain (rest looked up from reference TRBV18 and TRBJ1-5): NAGVMQNPRHLVRRRGQEARLRCSPMKGHSHVYWYRQLPEEGLKFMVYLQKENIIDESGMPKERFSAEFPKEGPSILRIQQVVRGDSAAYFCASSPYRFNSNQPQHFGDGTRLSIL.

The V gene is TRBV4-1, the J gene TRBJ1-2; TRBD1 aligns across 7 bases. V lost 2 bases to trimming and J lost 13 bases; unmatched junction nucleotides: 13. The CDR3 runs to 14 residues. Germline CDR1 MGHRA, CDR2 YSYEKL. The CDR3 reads CASSQSGRTGSLTF. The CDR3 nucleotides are TGCGCCAGCAGCCAATCGGGGAGGACAGGCTCCCTCACCTTC.

CDR3 amino acids: CASSPSGVNTEAFF. CDR3 DNA sequence: TGTGCCAGCTCACCTTCCGGTGTGAACACTGAAGCTTTCTTT. The chain carries TRBV18 and TRBJ1-1, with no clear D. Germline V CDR1 and CDR2: KGHSH, LQKENI. The CDR3 runs 14 residues. Trimming left V 3 bases short and J 0 bases short, with 8 bases between.

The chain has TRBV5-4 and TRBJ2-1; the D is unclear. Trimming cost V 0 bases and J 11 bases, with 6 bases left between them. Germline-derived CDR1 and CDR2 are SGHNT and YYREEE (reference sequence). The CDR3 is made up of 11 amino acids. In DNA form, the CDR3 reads TGTGCCAGCAGCTTGGGTCTTCAGCAGTTCTTC. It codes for CASSLGLQQFF.

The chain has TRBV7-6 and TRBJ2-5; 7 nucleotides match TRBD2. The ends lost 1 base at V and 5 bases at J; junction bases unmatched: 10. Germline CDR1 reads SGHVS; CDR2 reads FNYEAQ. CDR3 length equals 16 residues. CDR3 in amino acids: CASSLGWSGAGETQYF. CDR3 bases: TGTGCCAGCAGCTTAGGGTGGTCGGGAGCGGGGGAGACCCAGTACTTC.

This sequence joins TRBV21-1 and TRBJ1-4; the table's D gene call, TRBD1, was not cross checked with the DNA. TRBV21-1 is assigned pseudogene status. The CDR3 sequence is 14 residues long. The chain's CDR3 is CASSSGQGKEKLFF. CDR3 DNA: TGTGCCAGCAGCTCGGGACAGGGGAAGGAAAAACTGTTTTTT.

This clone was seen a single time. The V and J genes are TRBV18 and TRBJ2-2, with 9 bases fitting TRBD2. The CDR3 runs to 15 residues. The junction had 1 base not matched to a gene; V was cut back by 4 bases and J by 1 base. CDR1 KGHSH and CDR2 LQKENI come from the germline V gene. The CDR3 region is CASSQLAGNTGELFF. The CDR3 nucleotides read TGTGCCAGCTCACAACTAGCGGGGAACACCGGGGAGCTGTTTTTT.

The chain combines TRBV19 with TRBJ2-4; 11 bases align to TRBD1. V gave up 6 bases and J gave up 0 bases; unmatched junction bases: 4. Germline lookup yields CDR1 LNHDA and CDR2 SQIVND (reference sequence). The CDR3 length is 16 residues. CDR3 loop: CASSRTGGAAKNIQYF. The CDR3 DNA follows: TGTGCCAGTAGCAGGACAGGGGGCGCAGCCAAAAACATTCAGTACTTC.

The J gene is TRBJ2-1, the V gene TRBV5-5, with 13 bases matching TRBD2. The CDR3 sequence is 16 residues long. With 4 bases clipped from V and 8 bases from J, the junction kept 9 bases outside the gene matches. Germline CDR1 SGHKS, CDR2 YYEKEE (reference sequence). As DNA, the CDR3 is TGTGCCAGCAGCCCGGGGACTAGCGGGGCCGGATATGAGCAGTTCTTC. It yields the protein CASSPGTSGAGYEQFF.

CDR3 coding DNA: TGTGCCAGCAGCTTAGCGGGGGGACTGAACACTGAAGCTTTCTTT. Translation gives CASSLAGGLNTEAFF. V is TRBV7-2 and J is TRBJ1-1; the D gene is possibly TRBD1 (5 bases). This CDR3 is built from 15 residues. Germline-derived CDR1 and CDR2 are SGHTA and FQGNSA. With 0 bases removed from V and 0 bases from J, the gap between germline ends came to 8 bases.

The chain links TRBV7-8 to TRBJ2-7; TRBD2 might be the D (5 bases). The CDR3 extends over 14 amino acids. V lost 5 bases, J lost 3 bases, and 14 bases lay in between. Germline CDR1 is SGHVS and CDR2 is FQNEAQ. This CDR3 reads CASSHKADYYEQYF. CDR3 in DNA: TGTGCCAGCAGCCATAAGGCAGACTACTACGAGCAGTACTTC.

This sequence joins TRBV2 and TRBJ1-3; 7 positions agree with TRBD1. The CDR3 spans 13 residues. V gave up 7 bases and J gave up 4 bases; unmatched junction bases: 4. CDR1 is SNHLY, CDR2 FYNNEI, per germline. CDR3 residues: CASIRDSGNTIYF. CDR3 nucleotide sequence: TGTGCCAGCATAAGGGACAGCGGAAACACCATATATTTT.

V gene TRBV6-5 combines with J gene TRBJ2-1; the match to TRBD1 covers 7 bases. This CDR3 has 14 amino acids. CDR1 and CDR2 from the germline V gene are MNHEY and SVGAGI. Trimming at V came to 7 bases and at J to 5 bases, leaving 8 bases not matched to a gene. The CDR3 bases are TGTGCCAGCACCAGAACAGGGGAAGACAATGAGCAGTTCTTC. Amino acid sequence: CASTRTGEDNEQFF.

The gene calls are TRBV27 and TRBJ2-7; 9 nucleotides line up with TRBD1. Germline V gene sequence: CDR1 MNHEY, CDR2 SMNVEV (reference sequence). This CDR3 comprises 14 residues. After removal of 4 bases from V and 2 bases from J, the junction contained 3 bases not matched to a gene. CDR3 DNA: TGTGCCAGCAGTTGGACAGGGGAGACCTACGAGCAGTACTTC. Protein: CASSWTGETYEQYF.

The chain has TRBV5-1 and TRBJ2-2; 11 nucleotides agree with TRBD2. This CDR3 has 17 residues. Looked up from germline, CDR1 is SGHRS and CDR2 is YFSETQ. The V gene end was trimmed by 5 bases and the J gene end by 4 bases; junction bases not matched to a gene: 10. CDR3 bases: TGCGCCAGCAGTTTTACCGGGACTAGCGGTAGCACCGGGGAGCTGTTTTTT. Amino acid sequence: CASSFTGTSGSTGELFF.

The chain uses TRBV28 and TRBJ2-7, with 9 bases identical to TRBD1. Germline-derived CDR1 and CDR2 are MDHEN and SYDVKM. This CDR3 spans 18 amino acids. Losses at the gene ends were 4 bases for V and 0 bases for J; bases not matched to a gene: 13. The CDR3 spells CASSSTQAGTGSSYEQYF. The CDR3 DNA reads TGTGCCAGCAGTTCTACTCAGGCCGGGACAGGGAGCTCCTACGAGCAGTACTTC.

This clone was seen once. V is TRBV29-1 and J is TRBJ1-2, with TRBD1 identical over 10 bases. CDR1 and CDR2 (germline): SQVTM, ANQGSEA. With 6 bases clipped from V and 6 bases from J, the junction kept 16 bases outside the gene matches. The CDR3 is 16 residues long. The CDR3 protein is CSVTRTGGGPGDGYTF. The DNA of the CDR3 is TGCAGCGTAACCCGGACAGGGGGGGGCCCGGGAGATGGCTACACCTTC. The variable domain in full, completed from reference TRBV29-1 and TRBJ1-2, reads SAVISQKPSRDICQRGTSLTIQCQVDSQVTMMFWYRQQPGQSLTLIATANQGSEATYESGFVIDKFPISRPNLTFSTLTVSNMSPEDSSIYLCSVTRTGGGPGDGYTFGSGTRLTVV.

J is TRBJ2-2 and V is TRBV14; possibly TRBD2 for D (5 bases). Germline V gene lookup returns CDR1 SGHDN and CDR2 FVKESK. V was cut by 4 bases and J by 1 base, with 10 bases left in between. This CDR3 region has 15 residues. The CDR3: CASSPRRENTGELFF. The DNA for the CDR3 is TGTGCCAGCAGCCCACGACGGGAGAACACCGGGGAGCTGTTTTTT.

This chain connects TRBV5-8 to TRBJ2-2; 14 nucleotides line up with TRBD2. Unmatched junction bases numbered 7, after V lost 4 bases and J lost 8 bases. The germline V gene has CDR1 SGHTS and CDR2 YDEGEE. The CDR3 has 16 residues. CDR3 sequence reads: CASSPRLAGGPGELFF. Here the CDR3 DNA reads TGTGCCAGCAGCCCAAGACTAGCGGGAGGGCCTGGGGAGCTGTTTTTT.

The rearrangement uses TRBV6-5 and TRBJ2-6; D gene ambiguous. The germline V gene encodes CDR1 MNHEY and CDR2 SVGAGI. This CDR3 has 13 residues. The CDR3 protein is CASVSPGANVLTF. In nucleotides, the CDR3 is TGTGCGAGTGTCTCCCCTGGGGCCAACGTCCTGACTTTC.